This TCR beta chain was found in a study of T cell repertoires in cytomegalovirus infection. As for the study in general: Indications of both CMV infection and matching HLA type were provided by public TCR beta signatures. Study-level findings and limits: Cumulative frequency of public TCR beta families picked out carriers of CMV plus the relevant HLA. CMV-specific HLA-C-restricted TCR beta clonotypes dominated the ex vivo response.

This clonotype was observed at least ten times. Its antigen is still unknown. Trimming pared 6 bases from V and 0 bases from J, leaving 16 bases between. The CDR3 has 16 residues. Germline V lookup: CDR1 MDHEN, CDR2 SYDVKM. TCRdb processed the reads anew with MiXCR; each CDR3 protein has one entry. The sample yields around 740,000 distinct CDR3 sequences, approximately 40% seen once. This receptor was obtained from a human donor in good health (CMV status not recorded). Some clones in this sample may be carry-over from other donors' samples. The sequencing sample was made of PBMCs. The chain carries TRBV28 and TRBJ2-3; no reliable D call. Here the CDR3 reads CASSSIMEYSTDTQYF. CDR3 DNA sequence: TGTGCCAGCAGCTCCATCATGGAATACAGCACAGATACGCAGTATTTT. Together with reference TRBV28 and TRBJ2-3, the CDR3 gives the full variable domain: DVKVTQSSRYLVKRTGEKVFLECVQDMDHENMFWYRQDPGLGLRLIYFSYDVKMKEKGDIPEGYSVSREKKERFSLILESASTNQTSMYLCASSSIMEYSTDTQYFGPGTRLTVL.